Given below is one T cell receptor beta chain in context. The data were taken from a study of blood T cell repertoires in COVID-19. About the research overall: COVID-19 samples from acute and convalescent phases originated in the United States, Italy and Spain. T cells, B-cell-depleted T cells, or PBMCs supplied cDNA or gDNA.

V was cut by 5 bases and J by 0 bases, with 14 bases left in between. This CDR3 has 15 residues. Germline-derived CDR1 and CDR2 are ENHRY and SYGVKD. Seattle-derived patients entered the study during active infection and were followed longitudinally. In the original workflow: Reference gene primer amplification yielded estimated nucleated cell counts. Here immunoSEQ multiplex PCR was the method, and the copy in TCRdb shows in-frame clones only, minus some. V and J calls and clone size are copied from that table; D and trimming were computed from the DNA. Counted here are a few hundred thousand clones, 80% to 90% occurring once; the ten biggest clones make up about 2.9%.

The chain carries TRBV10-3 and TRBJ2-7; D is possibly TRBD1 (6 bases). The TCR was taken from a woman aged 25 to 45 with COVID-19, enrolled during active disease. Sequenced material: peripheral blood. This CDR3 is CAISLGQTVSYEQYF. The CDR3, as DNA: TGTGCCATCAGTCTTGGACAGACCGTCTCCTACGAGCAGTACTTC.